These 9 T cell receptor beta chains were all obtained from the same sample, sequenced in a study of CD8+ T cells in alopecia areata. Once RNA had been extracted, it was reverse transcribed into cDNA to act as the sequencing template. Profiling relied on immunoSEQ multiplex PCR, and the TCRdb table lists in-frame clones only, not all of them. The sample has about 270,000 clones, none seen only once. Researchers sorted pooled cutaneous lymph node cells on the basis of CD4, CD8alpha, NKG2D, NKG2ACE and other markers. The source material was CD4+ T cells sorted from a lymph node. These TCRs come from a C3H/HeJ mouse with alopecia areata. Mouse MHC haplotype: H2-k.

This clone has just a few counts. Germline and genes: mouse. The CDR3 end falls 4 residues outside the read, so it is completed with the germline J gene. V usage is TRBV13-2 and J usage is TRBJ2-7; weak D call: TRBD1 (5 bases). Germline assignment: CDR1 NNHNN and CDR2 SYGAGS (reference sequence). The CDR3 runs to 13 residues. The DNA read from the CDR3 is TGTGCCAGCGGTGATAGTGGACACCAT. Its protein is CASGDSGHH. The full CDR3 protein is CASGDSGHHEQYF.

As to this clone: Mouse names are used for the genes. CDR3 DNA (partial): TGTGCCTGGAGGGGGACTGGGGTCTAT. Translated, it gives CAWRGTGVY. From start to end, the CDR3 is CAWRGTGVYEQYF. V gene TRBV31 combines with J gene TRBJ2-7; 10 positions match TRBD2. The CDR3 end falls 4 residues outside the read, so it is completed with the germline J gene. This CDR3 contains 13 residues. J was trimmed by 3 bases and V by 3 bases; bases with no gene match: 2. Germline CDR1 reads GKSSPN; CDR2 reads SITVG.

A note on this clone: Genes and germline are mouse. The read falls 4 residues short of the CDR3 end, and the missing part is taken from the germline J gene. V gene TRBV13-3 combines with J gene TRBJ2-4; TRBD2 aligns across 10 bases. The germline gives CDR1 NNHDY, CDR2 SYVADS. The CDR3 extends over 14 amino acids. CDR3 residues: CASSVDWGENTLYF. The covered CDR3 bases are TGTGCCAGCAGTGTTGACTGGGGGGAAAAC.

The sample holds a few counts of this clone. These gene names are mouse names. The read falls 4 residues short of the CDR3 end, and the missing part is taken from the germline J gene. The chain employs TRBV13-3 and TRBJ1-2; 11 bases agree with TRBD1. V was clipped by 3 bases and J by 3 bases; unmatched bases: 7. The CDR3 extends over 16 amino acids. Germline V gives CDR1 NNHDY, CDR2 SYVADS. CDR3 DNA, as far as it was read: TGTGCCAGCAGTGTGGACAGGGGGCGCGTTGACTCC. It translates to CASSVDRGRVDS. The complete CDR3 sequence is CASSVDRGRVDSDYTF.

This clone was recorded a few times. Gene names follow the mouse nomenclature. The sequenced part of the CDR3 DNA is TGTGCCAGCAGTGAGGGGGACAGGGAC. It codes for CASSEGDRD. The whole CDR3 sequence is CASSEGDRDTQYF. The chain recombines TRBV13-3 with TRBJ2-5; TRBD1 aligns across 8 bases. The read ends 4 residues before the CDR3 terminus; that terminus is restored from the germline J gene. Germline-derived CDR1 and CDR2 are NNHDY and SYVADS. The CDR3 runs 13 residues.

With regard to this clone: Here the gene names and germline are mouse. From the germline J gene comes the end of the CDR3, since the read stops 4 residues before it. This chain joins TRBV13-1 and TRBJ1-1; D gene unclear. In germline, CDR1 is NSHNY, CDR2 SYGAGN. Trimming removed 4 bases from V and 0 bases from J, with 4 bases in between. The CDR3 consists of 12 residues. The DNA read from the CDR3 is TGTGCCAGCAGTACAACAAACACA. Its protein product is CASSTTNT. The full CDR3 protein is CASSTTNTEVFF.

This clone was counted only a few times. Gene names denote mouse genes. This CDR3 is CASRRQGAYNSPLYF. The sequenced part of the CDR3 DNA is TGTGCCAGCAGGAGACAGGGGGCCTATAATTCGCCC. This rearrangement joins TRBV13-1 to TRBJ1-6, with 9 bases fitting TRBD1. Sequencing ends 3 residues short of the CDR3 end; the germline J gene provides the rest. TRBJ1-6 is an ORF, and what it does is uncertain. V trimming: 5 bases; J trimming: 2 bases; junction bases outside the gene matches: 2. This CDR3 comprises 15 residues. The germline CDR1 and CDR2 sequences are NSHNY and SYGAGN.

Comments on this clone: The germline and genes are mouse ones. The read ends 4 residues early relative to the CDR3; the germline J gene fills the gap. The V gene is TRBV13-3, the J gene TRBJ2-2; tentatively, D is TRBD1 (5 bases). V gave up 1 base and J gave up 4 bases, with 8 bases separating them. CDR3 length: 14 residues. Germline V gene lookup returns CDR1 NNHDY and CDR2 SYVADS. CDR3 DNA, as far as it was read: TGTGCCAGCAGTGATCAGGGAGGCACCGGG. This encodes CASSDQGGTG. The full-length CDR3 reads as CASSDQGGTGQLYF.

There are a few counts of this clone. Gene names and germline refer to mouse. CDR3 bases read: TGTGCCAGCAGCGGGACAGGGGCAATCACCGGG. Translating gives CASSGTGAITG. The whole CDR3 sequence reads CASSGTGAITGQLYF. The chain employs TRBV19 and TRBJ2-2; 10 nucleotides line up with TRBD1. The CDR3 extends 4 residues past the end of the read, so its final part is completed from the germline J gene. Per germline, CDR1 FNHDT and CDR2 SITEND (reference sequence). Trimming removed 5 bases from V and 4 bases from J; junction bases left unmatched: 5. The CDR3 extends over 15 amino acids.